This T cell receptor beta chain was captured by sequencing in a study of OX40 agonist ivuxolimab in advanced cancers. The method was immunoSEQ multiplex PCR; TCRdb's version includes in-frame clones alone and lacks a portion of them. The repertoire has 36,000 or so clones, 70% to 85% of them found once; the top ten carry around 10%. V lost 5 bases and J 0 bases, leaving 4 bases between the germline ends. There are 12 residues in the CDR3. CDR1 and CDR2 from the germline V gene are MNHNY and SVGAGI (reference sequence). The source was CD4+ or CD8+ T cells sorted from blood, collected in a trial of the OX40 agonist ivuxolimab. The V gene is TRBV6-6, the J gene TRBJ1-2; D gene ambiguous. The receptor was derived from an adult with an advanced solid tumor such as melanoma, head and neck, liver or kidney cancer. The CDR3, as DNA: TGTGCCAGCAGTACGCCTAACTATGGCTACACCTTC. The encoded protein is CASSTPNYGYTF.